This T cell receptor (beta chain) was sequenced in a study of regulatory T cells in long-lasting Graves disease. General study results and limits: The analysis examined peripheral blood only and excluded thyroid tissue.

Combining iRepertoire HTBI primers with Arm-PCR of CDR3 regions, the authors built TCR beta libraries. Each CDR3 protein gets one entry after TCRdb re-called the multiplex PCR reads with MiXCR. The sample contains about 660,000 distinct CDR3 sequences, 25% to 30% of which appear only once. For this clonotype: Its target is not known.

The time point is: persistent/refractory GD, antithyroid drugs over 5 years with positive TRAb. The TCR library was made from RNA that had been extracted from PBMCs in TRIzol. Patients hailed from an endocrinology department in Xi'an, China. CDR3 length equals 15 residues. CDR1 is DFQATT, CDR2 SNEGSKA, per germline (reference sequence). The germline V and J ends were trimmed by 1 base and 0 bases, with 10 bases remaining between them. This receptor was identified in a female donor with Graves disease. The sample was peripheral blood mononuclear cells (PBMCs), taken when the disease was refractory, from a patient treated with antithyroid drugs. The V gene is TRBV20-1, the J gene TRBJ1-5; D call uncertain. The CDR3 protein is CSARVALHSNQPQHF. CDR3 bases: TGCAGTGCTAGAGTGGCCCTCCATAGCAATCAGCCCCAGCATTTT.